A single sample gave rise to the 26 T cell receptor beta chains below, sequenced in a study of blood T cell repertoires in COVID-19. Libraries were prepared by immunoSEQ multiplex PCR; TCRdb keeps only in-frame clonotypes and omits some of them. The sample lists around 160,000 clones; roughly 77% were seen once. Sequences were obtained from peripheral blood. The source of these receptors is a human donor in a cohort sampled during active COVID-19.

CDR3 residues: CASSLDPGDGTEAFF. The CDR3, as DNA: TGTGCCAGCAGCTTAGATCCGGGGGATGGGACTGAAGCTTTCTTT. This chain joins TRBV11-2 and TRBJ1-1, with D maybe TRBD1 (5 bases). This CDR3 region has 15 residues. CDR1 and CDR2 (germline): SGHAT, FQNNGV. V lost 0 bases, J lost 5 bases, and 13 bases lay in between.

This sequence joins TRBV28 and TRBJ1-3, with a possible D match to TRBD1 (5 bases). Per the germline V gene, CDR1 is MDHEN and CDR2 is SYDVKM. There are 14 residues in the CDR3. Deletions cut 6 bases from V and 2 bases from J, with 11 bases between. CDR3 bases: TGTGCCAGCAGCTCGGGACTTGCTGGAAACACCATATATTTT. As protein: CASSSGLAGNTIYF.

The chain has TRBV7-9 and TRBJ2-1, with a possible D match to TRBD2 (5 bases). Germline V gives CDR1 SEHNR, CDR2 FQNEAQ (reference sequence). Deletions cut 6 bases from V and 1 base from J, with 10 bases between. The length of the CDR3 is 14 residues. The CDR3 DNA reads as TGTGCCAGCAGGAGGGCCTTTTCCTACAATGAGCAGTTCTTC. As protein: CASRRAFSYNEQFF.

The chain joins TRBV28 to TRBJ2-3; D is unclear. The germline V gene has CDR1 MDHEN and CDR2 SYDVKM. This CDR3 region has 12 residues. With 6 bases removed from V and 6 bases from J, the gap between germline ends came to 10 bases. The CDR3 loop is CASSTPRDTQYF. DNA of the CDR3: TGTGCCAGCAGCACCCCGAGGGATACGCAGTATTTT. Looking up the rest from reference TRBV28 and TRBJ2-3 gives the full variable domain: DVKVTQSSRYLVKRTGEKVFLECVQDMDHENMFWYRQDPGLGLRLIYFSYDVKMKEKGDIPEGYSVSREKKERFSLILESASTNQTSMYLCASSTPRDTQYFGPGTRLTVL.

The CDR3 here is CASSAGSYGYTF. In DNA, the CDR3 is TGCGCCAGCAGCGCAGGGTCGTATGGCTACACCTTC. J is TRBJ1-2 and V is TRBV10-1, with D perhaps matching TRBD1 (5 bases). Trimming removed 6 bases at V and 5 bases at J, with 10 bases between. CDR3 length equals 12 residues. The V gene's germline CDR1 is WNHNN and CDR2 SYGVQD (reference sequence).

At least ten counts were recorded for this clone. The genes are TRBV2 and TRBJ1-2; D perhaps matches TRBD1 (6 bases). V shed 4 bases and J shed 10 bases, with 10 bases lying between them. The CDR3 sequence is 11 residues long. Germline V gene sequence: CDR1 SNHLY, CDR2 FYNNEI. CDR3 nucleotide sequence: TGTGCCAGCAGTGGGGCAGGGGCCTACACCTTC. Amino acids: CASSGAGAYTF.

This clone was detected only a few times. The V gene is TRBV5-1, the J gene TRBJ2-7; 8 nucleotides agree with TRBD2. CDR1 is SGHRS and CDR2 is YFSETQ in the germline V gene. Unmatched junction bases numbered 9, after V lost 4 bases and J lost 6 bases. The CDR3 sequence is 14 residues long. In DNA form, the CDR3 reads TGCGCCAGCAGCCCCGTAGGGACTAGTCCCGAGCAGTACTTC. Encoded protein: CASSPVGTSPEQYF.

V and J are TRBV10-3 and TRBJ2-4; 8 bases fit TRBD2. Looked up from germline, CDR1 is ENHRY and CDR2 is SYGVKD. Losses at the gene ends were 2 bases for V and 7 bases for J; bases not matched to a gene: 10. The CDR3 has 16 residues. CDR3 sequence reads: CAISEGGGSRGNIQYF. In DNA, the CDR3 is TGTGCCATCAGTGAGGGCGGGGGGTCGAGAGGGAACATTCAGTACTTC.

The J gene is TRBJ2-7, the V gene TRBV7-6; TRBD2 matches at 8 bases. V shed 0 bases and J 0 bases; nucleotides not matched to a gene: 7. The CDR3 spans 17 residues. Germline V gene sequence: CDR1 SGHVS, CDR2 FNYEAQ. The CDR3 nucleotides read TGTGCCAGCAGCTTAGCCGGGGGGGGGACAAACTCCTACGAGCAGTACTTC. Encoded protein: CASSLAGGGTNSYEQYF.

The chain recombines TRBV9 with TRBJ2-7, with D perhaps matching TRBD1 (6 bases). The CDR3 length is 15 residues. The V end lost 4 bases, the J end lost 3 bases, and 17 bases lay between the germline ends. Germline V gives CDR1 SGDLS, CDR2 YYNGEE. The DNA for the CDR3 is TGTGCCAGCAGCCCAACCAAGGGACAATTCTACGAGCAGTACTTC. Residues: CASSPTKGQFYEQYF.

The chain employs TRBV5-4 and TRBJ1-1; D possibly corresponds to TRBD1 (6 bases). Trimming took 0 bases from V and 7 from J, leaving 7 bases between them. The length of the CDR3 is 12 residues. The germline gives CDR1 SGHNT, CDR2 YYREEE (reference sequence). The chain's CDR3 is CASSLAQGEAFF. CDR3 coding DNA: TGTGCCAGCAGCTTGGCACAGGGTGAAGCTTTCTTT.

V is TRBV7-2 and J is TRBJ2-3; D is perhaps TRBD2 (5 bases). Trimming stripped 4 bases from V and 6 bases from J, with 14 bases between. Germline CDR1 reads SGHTA; CDR2 reads FQGNSA. This CDR3 is 14 amino acids long. The CDR3 loop reads CASSWRAYSDTQYF. In DNA form, the CDR3 reads TGTGCCAGCAGCTGGCGGGCATACTCCGATACGCAGTATTTT.

The chain recombines TRBV28 with TRBJ2-7; D is possibly TRBD2 (6 bases). The CDR3 contains 14 residues. Trimming took off 7 bases at V and 3 bases at J, with 16 bases between the two ends. The germline gives CDR1 MDHEN, CDR2 SYDVKM. CDR3 protein: CASTPGEAYYEQYF. The CDR3 DNA follows: TGTGCCAGCACCCCGGGGGAGGCATACTACGAGCAGTACTTC.

This clone was seen only once. This chain connects TRBV4-1 to TRBJ2-7; 11 nucleotides align to TRBD1. V dropped 2 bases and J dropped 5; count of bases not matched to a gene: 5. Germline V CDR1 and CDR2: MGHRA, YSYEKL. The CDR3 sequence is 15 residues long. The DNA of the CDR3 is TGCGCCAGCAGCCAACCGGGACAGGGGGTCCACGAGCAGTACTTC. As protein: CASSQPGQGVHEQYF.

Only a few counts were recorded for this clone. This chain uses TRBV30 with TRBJ1-5; D unclear. Germline V gives CDR1 GTSNPN, CDR2 SVGIG (reference sequence). This CDR3 spans 13 amino acids. The V gene lost 0 bases and the J gene lost 5 bases, with 8 bases spanning the gap. CDR3 loop: CAWSVADYQPQHF. CDR3 DNA: TGTGCCTGGAGTGTGGCTGACTATCAGCCCCAGCATTTT.

This clone was counted a single time. CDR3 sequence (DNA): TGCGCCAGCAGCTTGGCAGGGTCCCACACCTTC. Protein product: CASSLAGSHTF. The V gene is TRBV5-1, the J gene TRBJ1-2; D possibly corresponds to TRBD1 (5 bases). The germline V and J ends were trimmed by 0 bases and 12 bases, with 9 bases remaining between them. Germline V gene sequence: CDR1 SGHRS, CDR2 YFSETQ. CDR3 length: 11 amino acids.

The chain recombines TRBV27 with TRBJ2-7; 9 bases fit TRBD1. Unmatched junction bases numbered 5, after V lost 8 bases and J lost 3 bases. Germline lookup yields CDR1 MNHEY and CDR2 SMNVEV (reference sequence). The CDR3 is 13 residues long. The DNA for the CDR3 is TGTGCCAGCTGGGGGACAGGGCACTACGAGCAGTACTTC. It codes for CASWGTGHYEQYF.

This sequence joins TRBV27 and TRBJ2-6; D remains unclear. Germline assignment: CDR1 MNHEY and CDR2 SMNVEV (reference sequence). The CDR3 loop spans 14 amino acids. V gave up 0 bases and J gave up 4 bases, with 4 bases separating them. The chain's CDR3 is CASSLSAGANVLTF. The DNA for the CDR3 is TGTGCCAGCAGTTTATCGGCAGGGGCCAACGTCCTGACTTTC.

The J gene is TRBJ1-3, the V gene TRBV27, with 9 bases lining up with TRBD1. Germline V gives CDR1 MNHEY, CDR2 SMNVEV (reference sequence). The CDR3 length is 16 residues. V gave up 8 bases and J gave up 6 bases; unmatched junction bases: 14. CDR3 residues: CASGNRGLGIENTIYF. Here the CDR3 DNA reads TGTGCCAGCGGGAACAGGGGGCTGGGTATTGAAAACACCATATATTTT.

The J gene is TRBJ1-2, the V gene TRBV20-1; D is ambiguous. This CDR3 is 11 amino acids long. Germline values: CDR1 DFQATT, CDR2 SNEGSKA (reference sequence). V lost 2 bases to trimming and J lost 7 bases, with 8 bases between them. CDR3 region: CSARSGVGYTF. In nucleotides, the CDR3 is TGCAGTGCTAGAAGCGGGGTTGGCTACACCTTC.

This clone was found a few times. The rearrangement uses TRBV7-9 and TRBJ1-2, with D perhaps TRBD1 (5 bases). The CDR3 spans 10 residues. Germline CDR1 SEHNR, CDR2 FQNEAQ (reference sequence). The ends were cut back, 11 bases at V and 6 bases at J, with 10 bases in the middle. The CDR3 region is CAQGLDGYTF. In DNA form, the CDR3 reads TGTGCCCAGGGACTCGATGGCTACACCTTC.

The chain has TRBV5-1 and TRBJ1-1; no definite D call. The germline V and J ends were trimmed by 2 bases and 6 bases, with 5 bases remaining between them. Germline CDR1 is SGHRS and CDR2 is YFSETQ. The CDR3 spans 11 residues. The chain's CDR3 is CASSFGPEAFF. The CDR3 DNA is TGCGCCAGCAGCTTTGGCCCTGAAGCTTTCTTT.

J is TRBJ2-7 and V is TRBV6-5, with a possible D match to TRBD1 (7 bases). Germline-derived CDR1 and CDR2 are MNHEY and SVGAGI. V lost 6 bases and J 3 bases, leaving 18 bases between the germline ends. This CDR3 spans 15 amino acids. CDR3 coding DNA: TGTGCCAGCAGCCTCGACAGGGCGGGGTACTACGAGCAGTACTTC. It encodes CASSLDRAGYYEQYF.

This chain links TRBV5-8 with TRBJ2-4, with TRBD1 matching 9 bases. Germline V gene sequence: CDR1 SGHTS, CDR2 YDEGEE. The CDR3 has 15 amino acids. With V trimmed by 7 bases and J by 1 base, 6 bases remained unmatched. The CDR3 loop reads CASQRTGAAKNIQYF. The DNA of the CDR3 is TGTGCCAGCCAAAGGACAGGGGCGGCCAAAAACATTCAGTACTTC.

V usage is TRBV30 and J usage is TRBJ2-5, with D possibly being TRBD2 (6 bases). There are 13 residues in the CDR3. V was cut by 3 bases and J by 6 bases, with 14 bases left in between. CDR1 GTSNPN and CDR2 SVGIG come from the germline V gene (reference sequence). The chain's CDR3 is CAWRTLGGQTQYF. DNA of the CDR3: TGTGCCTGGAGGACCCTCGGGGGTCAGACCCAGTACTTC.

The CDR3 DNA reads as TGTGCCAGCAGTGAAGGTGGGACAGGGGTCGCAGATACGCAGTATTTT. Amino acids: CASSEGGTGVADTQYF. V gene TRBV2 combines with J gene TRBJ2-3; 10 nucleotides align to TRBD1. Germline V gene data show CDR1 as SNHLY and CDR2 as FYNNEI. The junction had 5 bases not matched to a gene; V was cut back by 1 base and J by 4 bases. This CDR3 contains 16 residues.